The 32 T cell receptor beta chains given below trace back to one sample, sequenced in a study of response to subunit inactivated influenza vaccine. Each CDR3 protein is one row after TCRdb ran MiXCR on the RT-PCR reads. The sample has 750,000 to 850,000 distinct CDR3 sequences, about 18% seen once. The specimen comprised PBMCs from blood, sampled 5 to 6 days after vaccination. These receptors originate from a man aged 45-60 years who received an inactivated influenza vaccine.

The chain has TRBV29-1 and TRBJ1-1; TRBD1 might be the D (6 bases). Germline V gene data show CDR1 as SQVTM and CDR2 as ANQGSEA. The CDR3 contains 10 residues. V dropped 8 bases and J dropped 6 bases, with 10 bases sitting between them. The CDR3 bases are TGCAGCATCGAGGGGGCTGAAGCTTTCTTT. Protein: CSIEGAEAFF. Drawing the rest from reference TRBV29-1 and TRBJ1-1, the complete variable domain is SAVISQKPSRDICQRGTSLTIQCQVDSQVTMMFWYRQQPGQSLTLIATANQGSEATYESGFVIDKFPISRPNLTFSTLTVSNMSPEDSSIYLCSIEGAEAFFGQGTRLTVV.

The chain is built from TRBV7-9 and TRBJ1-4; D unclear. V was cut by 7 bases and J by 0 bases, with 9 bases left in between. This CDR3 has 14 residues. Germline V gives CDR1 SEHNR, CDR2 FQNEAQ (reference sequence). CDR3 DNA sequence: TGTGCCAGCAAGTATGGATCAACTAATGAAAAACTGTTTTTT. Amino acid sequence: CASKYGSTNEKLFF.

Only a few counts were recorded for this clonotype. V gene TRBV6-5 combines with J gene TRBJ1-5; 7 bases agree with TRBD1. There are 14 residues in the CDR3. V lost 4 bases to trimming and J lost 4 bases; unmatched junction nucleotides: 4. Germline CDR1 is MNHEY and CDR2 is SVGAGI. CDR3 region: CASSSDRENQPQHF. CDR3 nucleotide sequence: TGTGCCAGCAGTTCTGACAGGGAAAATCAGCCCCAGCATTTT.

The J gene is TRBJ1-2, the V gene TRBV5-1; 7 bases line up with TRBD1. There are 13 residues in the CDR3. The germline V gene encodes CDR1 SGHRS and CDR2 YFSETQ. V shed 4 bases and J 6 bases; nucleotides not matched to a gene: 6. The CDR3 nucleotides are TGCGCCAGCAGCCCCCGAGGGGGCGATGGCTACACCTTC. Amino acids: CASSPRGGDGYTF. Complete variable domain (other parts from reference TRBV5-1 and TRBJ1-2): KAGVTQTPRYLIKTRGQQVTLSCSPISGHRSVSWYQQTPGQGLQFLFEYFSETQRNKGNFPGRFSGRQFSNSRSEMNVSTLELGDSALYLCASSPRGGDGYTFGSGTRLTVV.

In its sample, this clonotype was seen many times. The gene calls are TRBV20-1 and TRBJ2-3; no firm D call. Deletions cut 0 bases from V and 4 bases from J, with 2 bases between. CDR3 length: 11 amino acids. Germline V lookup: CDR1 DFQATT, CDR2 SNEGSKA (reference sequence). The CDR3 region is CSAREPDTQYF. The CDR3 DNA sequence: TGCAGTGCTAGAGAACCAGATACGCAGTATTTT.

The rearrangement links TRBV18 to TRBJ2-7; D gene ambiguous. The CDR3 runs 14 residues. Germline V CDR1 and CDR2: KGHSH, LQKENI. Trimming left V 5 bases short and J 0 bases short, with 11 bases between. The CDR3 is CASSKDGFSYEQYF. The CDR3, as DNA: TGTGCCAGCTCAAAGGACGGATTCTCCTACGAGCAGTACTTC.

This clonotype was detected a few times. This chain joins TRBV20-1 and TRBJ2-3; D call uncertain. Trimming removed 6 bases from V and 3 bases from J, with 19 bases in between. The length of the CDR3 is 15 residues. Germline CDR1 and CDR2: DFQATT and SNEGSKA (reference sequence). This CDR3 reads CSALNPLGLTDTQYF. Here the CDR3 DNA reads TGCAGTGCGCTTAACCCCCTTGGGCTAACAGATACGCAGTATTTT.

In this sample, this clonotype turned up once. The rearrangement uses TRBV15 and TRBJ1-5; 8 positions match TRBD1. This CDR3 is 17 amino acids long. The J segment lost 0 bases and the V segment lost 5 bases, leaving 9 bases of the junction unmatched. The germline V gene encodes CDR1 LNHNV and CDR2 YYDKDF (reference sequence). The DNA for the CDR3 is TGTGCCACCAGCGCCCGGAGGACAGGGACTAGCAATCAGCCCCAGCATTTT. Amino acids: CATSARRTGTSNQPQHF.

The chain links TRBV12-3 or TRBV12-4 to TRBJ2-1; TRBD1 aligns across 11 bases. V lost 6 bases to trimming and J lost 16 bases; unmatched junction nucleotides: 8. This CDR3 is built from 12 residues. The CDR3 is CASSRTGGAIFF. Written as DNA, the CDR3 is TGTGCCAGCAGCCGGACAGGGGGCGCGATTTTCTTC.

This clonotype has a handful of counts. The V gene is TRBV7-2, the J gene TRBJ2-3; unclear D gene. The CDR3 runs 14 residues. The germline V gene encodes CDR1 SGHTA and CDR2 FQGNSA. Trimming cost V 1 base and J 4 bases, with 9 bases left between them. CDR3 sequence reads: CASSLVSGSDTQYF. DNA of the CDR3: TGTGCCAGCAGCTTAGTGTCGGGTTCAGATACGCAGTATTTT.

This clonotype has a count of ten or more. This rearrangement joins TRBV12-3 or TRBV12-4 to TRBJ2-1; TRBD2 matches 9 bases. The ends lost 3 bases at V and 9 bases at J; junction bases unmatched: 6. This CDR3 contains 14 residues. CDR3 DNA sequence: TGTGCCAGCAGTTTCCCTAGCGGGATGGGTGAGCAGTTCTTC. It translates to CASSFPSGMGEQFF.

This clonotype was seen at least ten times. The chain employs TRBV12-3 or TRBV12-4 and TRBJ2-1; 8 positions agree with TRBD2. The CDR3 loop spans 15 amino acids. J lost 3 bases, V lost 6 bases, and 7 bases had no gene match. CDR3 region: CASSRTSGVYNEQFF. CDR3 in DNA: TGTGCCAGCAGCCGTACTAGCGGAGTCTACAATGAGCAGTTCTTC.

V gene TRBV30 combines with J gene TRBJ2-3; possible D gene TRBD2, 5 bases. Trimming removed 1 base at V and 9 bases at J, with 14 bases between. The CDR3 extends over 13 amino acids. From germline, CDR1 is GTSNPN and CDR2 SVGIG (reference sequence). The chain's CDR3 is CAWSAAAGVTQYF. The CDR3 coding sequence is TGTGCCTGGAGTGCAGCCGCGGGTGTCACGCAGTATTTT.

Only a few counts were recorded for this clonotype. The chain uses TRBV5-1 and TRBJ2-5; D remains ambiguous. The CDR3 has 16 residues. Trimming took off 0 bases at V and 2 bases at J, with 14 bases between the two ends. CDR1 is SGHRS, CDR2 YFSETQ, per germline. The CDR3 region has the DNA TGCGCCAGCAGCTTGGGGCCATTTGCCGGACAAGAGACCCAGTACTTC. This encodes CASSLGPFAGQETQYF.

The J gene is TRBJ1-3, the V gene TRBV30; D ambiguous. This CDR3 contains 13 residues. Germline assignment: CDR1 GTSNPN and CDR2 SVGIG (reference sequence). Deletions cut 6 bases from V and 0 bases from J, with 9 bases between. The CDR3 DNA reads TGTGCCTGCCCCTGGCGCTCTGGAAACACCATATATTTT. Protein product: CACPWRSGNTIYF.

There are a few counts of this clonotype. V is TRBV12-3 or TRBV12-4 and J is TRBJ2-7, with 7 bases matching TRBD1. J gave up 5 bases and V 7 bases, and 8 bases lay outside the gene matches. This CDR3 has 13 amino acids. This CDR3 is CASNRGYINEQYF. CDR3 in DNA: TGTGCCAGCAACAGGGGTTATATCAACGAGCAGTACTTC.

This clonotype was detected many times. The CDR3 is CASSWTGGYEQYF. The CDR3 bases are TGTGCCAGCAGTTGGACAGGGGGCTACGAGCAGTACTTC. The V and J genes are TRBV6-2 or TRBV6-3 and TRBJ2-7; 10 bases are shared with TRBD1. V trimming: 4 bases; J trimming: 3 bases; junction bases outside the gene matches: 0. Germline V CDR1 and CDR2: MNHEY, SVGEGT. The length of the CDR3 is 13 residues.

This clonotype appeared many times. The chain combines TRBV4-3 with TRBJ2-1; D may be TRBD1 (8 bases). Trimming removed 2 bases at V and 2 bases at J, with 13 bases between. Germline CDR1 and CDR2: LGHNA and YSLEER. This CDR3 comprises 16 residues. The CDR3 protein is CASSQLQGGTYNEQFF. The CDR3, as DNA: TGCGCCAGCAGCCAATTACAGGGGGGGACCTACAATGAGCAGTTCTTC.

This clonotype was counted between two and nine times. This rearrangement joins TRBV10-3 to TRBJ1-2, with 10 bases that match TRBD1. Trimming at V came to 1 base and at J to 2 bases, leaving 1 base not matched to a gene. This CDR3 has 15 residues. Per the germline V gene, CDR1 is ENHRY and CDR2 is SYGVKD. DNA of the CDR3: TGTGCCATCAGTGAGTTGGGACAGGGGAACTATGGCTACACCTTC. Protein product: CAISELGQGNYGYTF.

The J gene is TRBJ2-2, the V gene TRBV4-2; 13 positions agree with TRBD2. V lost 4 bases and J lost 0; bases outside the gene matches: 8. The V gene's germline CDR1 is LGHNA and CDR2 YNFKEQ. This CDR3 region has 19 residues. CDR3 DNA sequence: TGTGCCAGCAGCCCTCGGACTAGCGGGGGCCAAGCGAACACCGGGGAGCTGTTTTTT. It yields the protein CASSPRTSGGQANTGELFF.

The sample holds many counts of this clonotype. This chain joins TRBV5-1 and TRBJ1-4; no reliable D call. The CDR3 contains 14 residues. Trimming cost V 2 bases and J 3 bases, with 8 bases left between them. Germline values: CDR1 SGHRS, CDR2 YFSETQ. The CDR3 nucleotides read TGCGCCAGCAGCTTAGAGAGGGCTAATGAAAAACTGTTTTTT. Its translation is CASSLERANEKLFF.

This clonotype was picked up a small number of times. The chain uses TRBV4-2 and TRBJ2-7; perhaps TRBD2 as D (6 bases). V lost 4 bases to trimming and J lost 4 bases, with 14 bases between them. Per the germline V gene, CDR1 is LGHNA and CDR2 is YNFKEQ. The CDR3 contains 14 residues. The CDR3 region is CASSPVPGLYEQYF. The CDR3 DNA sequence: TGTGCCAGCAGCCCCGTCCCGGGACTTTACGAGCAGTACTTC.

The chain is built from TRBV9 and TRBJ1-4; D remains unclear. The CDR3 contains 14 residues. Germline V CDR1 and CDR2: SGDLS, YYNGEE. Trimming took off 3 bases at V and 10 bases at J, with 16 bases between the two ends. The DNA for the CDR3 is TGTGCCAGCAGCGAGGGAGCTAATGATGGAAAACTGTTTTTT. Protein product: CASSEGANDGKLFF.

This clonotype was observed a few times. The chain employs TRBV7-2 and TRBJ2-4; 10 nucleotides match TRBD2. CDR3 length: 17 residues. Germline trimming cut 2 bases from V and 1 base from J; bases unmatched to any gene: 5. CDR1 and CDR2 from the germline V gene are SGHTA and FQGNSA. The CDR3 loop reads CASSLTSGNGAKNIQYF. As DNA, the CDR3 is TGTGCCAGCAGCTTAACTAGCGGGAATGGTGCCAAAAACATTCAGTACTTC.

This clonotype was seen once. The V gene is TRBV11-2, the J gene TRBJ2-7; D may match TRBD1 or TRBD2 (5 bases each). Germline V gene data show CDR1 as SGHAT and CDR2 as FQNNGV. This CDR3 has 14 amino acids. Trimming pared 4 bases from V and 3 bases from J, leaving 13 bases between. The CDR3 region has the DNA TGTGCCAGCAGCTACAATTCGGGGCTCTACGAGCAGTACTTC. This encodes CASSYNSGLYEQYF. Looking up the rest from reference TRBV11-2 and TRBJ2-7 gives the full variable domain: EAGVAQSPRYKIIEKRQSVAFWCNPISGHATLYWYQQILGQGPKLLIQFQNNGVVDDSQLPKDRFSAERLKGVDSTLKIQPAKLEDSAVYLCASSYNSGLYEQYFGPGTRLTVT.

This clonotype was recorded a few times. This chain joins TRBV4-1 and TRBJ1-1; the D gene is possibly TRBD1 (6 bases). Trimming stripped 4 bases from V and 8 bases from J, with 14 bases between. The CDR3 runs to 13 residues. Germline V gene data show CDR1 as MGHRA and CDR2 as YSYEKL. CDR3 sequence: CASSPFQGTEAFF. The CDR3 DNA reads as TGCGCCAGCAGCCCATTTCAGGGGACCGAAGCTTTCTTT.

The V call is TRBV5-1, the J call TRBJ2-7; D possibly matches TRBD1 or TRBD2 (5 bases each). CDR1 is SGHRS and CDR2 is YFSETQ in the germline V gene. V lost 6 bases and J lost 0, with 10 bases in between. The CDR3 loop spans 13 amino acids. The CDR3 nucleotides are TGCGCCAGCACAGAGGGGATCTCCTACGAGCAGTACTTC. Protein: CASTEGISYEQYF.

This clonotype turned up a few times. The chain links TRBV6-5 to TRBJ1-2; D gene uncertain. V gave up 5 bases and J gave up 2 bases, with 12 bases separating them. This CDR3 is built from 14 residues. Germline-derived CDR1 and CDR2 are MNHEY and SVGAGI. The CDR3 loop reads CASSHGGGNYGYTF. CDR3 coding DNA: TGTGCCAGCAGTCACGGTGGAGGCAACTATGGCTACACCTTC.

The CDR3, as DNA: TGCGCCAGCAGTGGGAGGGGGATTAACGAGCAGTACTTC. Residues: CASSGRGINEQYF. This sequence joins TRBV10-2 and TRBJ2-7, with D possibly being TRBD1 or TRBD2 (6 bases each). The CDR3 runs to 13 residues. V gave up 4 bases and J gave up 5 bases, with 12 bases separating them. Germline V lookup: CDR1 WSHSY, CDR2 SAAADI.

CDR3 bases: TGCGCCAGCAGCTTGGATTGGGCAGCGGGGACCCAGTACTTC. This sequence encodes CASSLDWAAGTQYF. The chain recombines TRBV5-1 with TRBJ2-5, with a tentative D call TRBD2 (6 bases). V was shortened by 0 bases and J by 7 bases, with 13 bases between the two germline ends. Germline CDR1 is SGHRS and CDR2 is YFSETQ. This CDR3 comprises 14 residues.

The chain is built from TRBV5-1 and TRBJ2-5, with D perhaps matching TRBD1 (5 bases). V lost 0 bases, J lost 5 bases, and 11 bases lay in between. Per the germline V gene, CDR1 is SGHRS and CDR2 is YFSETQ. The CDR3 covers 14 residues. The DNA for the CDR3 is TGCGCCAGCAGCTTGGTTGCAGGGCTCGAGACCCAGTACTTC. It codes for CASSLVAGLETQYF.

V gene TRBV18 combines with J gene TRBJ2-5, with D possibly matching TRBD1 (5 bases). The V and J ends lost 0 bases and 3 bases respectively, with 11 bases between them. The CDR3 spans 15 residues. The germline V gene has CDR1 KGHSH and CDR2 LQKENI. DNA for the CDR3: TGTGCCAGCTCACCACCAGGTGCAGGGAAAGAGACCCAGTACTTC. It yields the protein CASSPPGAGKETQYF.